A single sample is the source of the 15 T cell receptor beta chains below, sequenced in a study of breast tumors, draining lymph nodes, adjacent tissues. TCRdb analysed the multiplex PCR reads with MiXCR anew, one entry per CDR3 protein. The sample includes approximately 130,000 distinct CDR3 sequences, around 20% of them seen just once. Samples came from axillary lymph nodes draining the breast cancer. Source material: axillary lymph node tissue. The receptors were gathered from a female donor with breast cancer. Some clones in this sample may be carry-over from other donors' samples.

This clonotype appeared many times. The chain couples TRBV29-1 to TRBJ2-1, with TRBD1 matching over 9 bases. Germline CDR1 reads SQVTM; CDR2 reads ANQGSEA. The CDR3 has 13 amino acids. The J segment lost 9 bases and the V segment lost 8 bases, leaving 11 bases of the junction unmatched. The CDR3 DNA reads TGCAGCTTCCGGGACAGGGTCGAAAGTGAGCAGTTCTTC. This gives the protein CSFRDRVESEQFF.

Ten or more counts support this clonotype. The CDR3 DNA follows: TGCAGTGCCGGGGCGGCCGGGAGATCCTACGAGCAGTACTTC. It translates to CSAGAAGRSYEQYF. The chain combines TRBV20-1 with TRBJ2-7, with a tentative D call TRBD2 (6 bases). Trimming stripped 6 bases from V and 1 base from J, with 16 bases between. The germline V gene encodes CDR1 DFQATT and CDR2 SNEGSKA (reference sequence). The CDR3 spans 14 residues.

This clonotype came up many times. This rearrangement joins TRBV24-1 to TRBJ2-3; maybe TRBD2 (6 bases). Germline CDR1 KGHDR, CDR2 SFDVKD. The V end was cut by 1 base, the J end by 2 bases, with 15 bases between. The CDR3 loop spans 17 amino acids. This CDR3 is CATSDFQGLRSTDTQYF. CDR3 nucleotide sequence: TGTGCCACCAGTGATTTCCAAGGACTACGTTCCACAGATACGCAGTATTTT.

This clonotype was seen at least ten times. The chain joins TRBV7-2 to TRBJ2-1, with D hard to call. With 1 base removed from V and 15 bases from J, the gap between germline ends came to 13 bases. Germline V gives CDR1 SGHTA, CDR2 FQGNSA. CDR3 size: 12 residues. CDR3 in DNA: TGTGCCAGCAGCTTAGACTTGACTCGGCGGTTCTTC. Its translation is CASSLDLTRRFF.

This clonotype was seen ten or more times. V is TRBV2 and J is TRBJ2-1; a possible D gene is TRBD2 (6 bases). Germline V gene data show CDR1 as SNHLY and CDR2 as FYNNEI. The CDR3 length is 14 residues. V was cut by 8 bases and J by 0 bases, with 11 bases left in between. CDR3 sequence (DNA): TGTGCCAGCGAGTTCGGGAGCTCCTACAATGAGCAGTTCTTC. Amino acid sequence: CASEFGSSYNEQFF.

This clonotype occurred many times. This rearrangement joins TRBV13 to TRBJ1-3; D not resolved. V was trimmed by 1 base and J by 4 bases, leaving 14 bases between them. The CDR3 has 16 residues. Germline V lookup: CDR1 PRHDT, CDR2 FYEKMQ (reference sequence). The CDR3 is CASSLAASYQGNTIYF. DNA for the CDR3: TGTGCCAGCAGCTTAGCCGCAAGCTACCAAGGAAACACCATATATTTT.

This clonotype has a count of ten or more. This chain links TRBV2 with TRBJ1-4; possibly TRBD1 for D (6 bases). The V gene lost 7 bases and the J gene lost 1 base, with 13 bases spanning the gap. Germline V gene data show CDR1 as SNHLY and CDR2 as FYNNEI. There are 15 residues in the CDR3. The CDR3 loop is CASKTGSQTNEKLFF. The CDR3 DNA reads as TGTGCCAGCAAAACAGGGAGCCAAACTAATGAAAAACTGTTTTTT.

This clonotype was counted a single time. The chain joins TRBV28 to TRBJ2-4; possible D gene TRBD1, 6 bases. Trimming took off 4 bases at V and 4 bases at J, with 14 bases between the two ends. The germline CDR1 and CDR2 sequences are MDHEN and SYDVKM. CDR3 length equals 15 residues. In DNA form, the CDR3 reads TGTGCCAGCAGTTATAACAGGGTTGGGAAAAACATTCAGTACTTC. This translates into CASSYNRVGKNIQYF.

Points on this clonotype: This may be a read error, as it is one base from a much larger clone. In DNA, the CDR3 is TGTGCCAGCAGTTCGATATCCAGTCACGAGCAGTTCTTC. Amino acids: CASSSISSHEQFF. This sequence joins TRBV6-2 or TRBV6-3 and TRBJ2-1; D is unresolved. Germline V gene lookup returns CDR1 MNHEY and CDR2 SVGEGT. V was clipped by 4 bases and J by 10 bases, with 14 bases between them. This CDR3 spans 13 amino acids.

Comment on this clonotype: A much larger clone is a single base away; this may be a read error. The CDR3 carries no conserved terminal phenylalanine or tryptophan, so it likely arises from a read error. The chain carries TRBV27 and TRBJ2-7; a weak D match, TRBD2 (6 bases). The germline V and J ends were trimmed by 4 bases and 3 bases, with 10 bases remaining between them. Germline V gene sequence: CDR1 MNHEY, CDR2 SMNVEV (reference sequence). CDR3 length equals 13 residues. CDR3 sequence reads: CASSSVGGYEQYS. The CDR3 DNA reads TGTGCCAGCAGTTCCGTGGGGGGCTACGAGCAGTACTCC.

This clonotype has ten or more counts. V and J are TRBV20-1 and TRBJ2-7, with 8 bases matching TRBD2. Germline V gene lookup returns CDR1 DFQATT and CDR2 SNEGSKA (reference sequence). The CDR3 length is 15 residues. The J segment lost 0 bases and the V segment lost 1 base, leaving 5 bases of the junction unmatched. CDR3 region: CSARVLAGPSYEQYF. DNA for the CDR3: TGCAGTGCTAGAGTCCTAGCGGGCCCCTCCTACGAGCAGTACTTC.

A word on this clonotype: This clone may be a read error of a much larger clone one base away. The V call is TRBV5-1, the J call TRBJ1-4; the D gene is possibly TRBD1 (5 bases). Germline V gene lookup returns CDR1 SGHRS and CDR2 YFSETQ. This CDR3 comprises 14 residues. CDR3 coding DNA: TGCGCCAGCAGCCCCGGAGGGGCCGGTGAAGAACTGTTTTTT. Translation: CASSPGGAGEELFF.

The chain is built from TRBV28 and TRBJ1-2; D ambiguous. Germline CDR1 MDHEN, CDR2 SYDVKM. The V gene lost 7 bases and the J gene lost 6 bases, with 15 bases spanning the gap. This CDR3 spans 13 amino acids. The chain's CDR3 is CASTLFGSDGYTF. CDR3 DNA: TGTGCCAGCACCCTCTTTGGGTCCGATGGCTACACCTTC.

This clonotype was recorded many times. The rearrangement joins TRBV24-1 to TRBJ1-2; D is uncertain. Per the germline V gene, CDR1 is KGHDR and CDR2 is SFDVKD. V was shortened by 11 bases and J by 3 bases, with 12 bases between the two germline ends. CDR3 length equals 12 residues. DNA of the CDR3: TGTGCCAGCTCTGGTGGGGACTATGGCTACACCTTC. This translates into CASSGGDYGYTF.

About this clonotype itself: A read error may produce the germline difference seen at one junction end. The CDR3 loop is CASSANSRFNEKLLF. The CDR3 DNA sequence: TGTGCCAGCAGTGCTAACAGCCGTTTTAATGAAAAACTGCTTTTT. The chain combines TRBV6-1 with TRBJ1-4; D is ambiguous. The CDR3 extends over 15 amino acids. Germline CDR1 is MNHNS and CDR2 is SASEGT.